The sequence of this TCR beta chain was determined in a study of CD8 T cells in ankylosing spondylitis. Findings of the study overall: A TCR beta motif of several highly homologous variants appeared characteristic of ankylosing spondylitis blood. Several of the motif variants were reported before in synovial fluid and blood from reactive arthritis. As for the disease-linked clones, they showed a CD8+ phenotype and occurred at relatively low frequencies in peripheral blood. As reported, disease-linked clones showed significant enrichment in matched ankylosing spondylitis synovial fluid.

Quantitative molecular-barcoded 5'-RACE generated the TCR beta libraries. TCRdb ran MiXCR on the 5' RACE reads and lists one entry per CDR3 protein. This sample carries a few hundred thousand distinct CDR3 sequences, under 20% of them seen once, and the ten largest clones take approximately 1%. The CDR3 contains 15 residues. Germline CDR1 is LGHNA and CDR2 is YNFKEQ. Trimming cost V 1 base and J 1 base, with 11 bases left between them. In regard to this clonotype: The antigen is unknown.

V is TRBV4-2 and J is TRBJ2-7; D is possibly TRBD2 (6 bases). The source material was blood, either unsorted or a sorted T cell fraction (not recorded which). This sequence originates from a male donor with ankylosing spondylitis. CDR3: CASSQAGTVSYEQYF. CDR3 DNA sequence: TGTGCCAGCAGCCAAGCCGGGACTGTTTCCTACGAGCAGTACTTC.